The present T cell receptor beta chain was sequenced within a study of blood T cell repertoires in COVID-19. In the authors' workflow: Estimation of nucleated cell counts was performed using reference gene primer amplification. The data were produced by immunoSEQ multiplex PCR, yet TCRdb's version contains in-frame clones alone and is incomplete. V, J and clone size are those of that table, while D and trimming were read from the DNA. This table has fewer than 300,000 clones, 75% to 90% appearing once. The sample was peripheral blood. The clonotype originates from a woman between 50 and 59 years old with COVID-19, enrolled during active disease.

The CDR3 nucleotides read TGTGCCAGCAGCGATGAAGCGGGAGGCCCAGATACGCAGTATTTT. It codes for CASSDEAGGPDTQYF. The rearrangement joins TRBV13 to TRBJ2-3, with 9 bases lining up with TRBD2. Trimming took 5 bases from V and 4 from J; bases not matched to a gene: 7. The CDR3 runs 15 residues. Looked up from germline, CDR1 is PRHDT and CDR2 is FYEKMQ (reference sequence).